This TCR beta chain was obtained from a study of CD8+CD57+ T cells in acquired aplastic anemia. Sequencing involved patients with CD8+CD57+ cell expansion previously shown by flow cytometry. There was no therapy given to any patient before the blood sampling took place. Genomic DNA acted as the template from which TCR beta VDJ combination and CDR3 sequence profiling were carried out. TCRdb re-analysed the reads in MiXCR, keeping a single row per CDR3 protein. Here the sample spans roughly 160,000 distinct CDR3 sequences, roughly 48% being singletons. This CDR3 is 15 amino acids long. The V and J ends lost 5 bases and 6 bases, in that order; junction bases with no gene match: 10. Per germline, CDR1 SGHAT and CDR2 FQNNGV.

This chain joins TRBV11-2 and TRBJ2-7, with TRBD2 matching 10 bases. The clonotype was recovered from a human donor with aplastic anemia. Sequenced input: sorted CD4+, CD8+, or CD8+CD57+ T cells (not recorded which) from PBMCs. The CDR3 DNA reads as TGTGCCAGCAGCCCCGGACTAGCGGTCACCTTCGAGCAGTACTTC. Protein sequence: CASSPGLAVTFEQYF.